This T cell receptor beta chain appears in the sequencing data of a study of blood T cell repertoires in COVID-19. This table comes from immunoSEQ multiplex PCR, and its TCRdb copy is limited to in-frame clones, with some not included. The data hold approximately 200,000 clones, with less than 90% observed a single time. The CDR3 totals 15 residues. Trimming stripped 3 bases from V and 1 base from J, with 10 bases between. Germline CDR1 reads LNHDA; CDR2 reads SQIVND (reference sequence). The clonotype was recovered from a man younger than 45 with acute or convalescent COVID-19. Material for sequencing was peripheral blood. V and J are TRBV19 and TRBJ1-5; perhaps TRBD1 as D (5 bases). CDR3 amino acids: CASSISGGSNQPQHF. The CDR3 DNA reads TGTGCCAGTAGTATTTCGGGGGGAAGCAATCAGCCCCAGCATTTT.